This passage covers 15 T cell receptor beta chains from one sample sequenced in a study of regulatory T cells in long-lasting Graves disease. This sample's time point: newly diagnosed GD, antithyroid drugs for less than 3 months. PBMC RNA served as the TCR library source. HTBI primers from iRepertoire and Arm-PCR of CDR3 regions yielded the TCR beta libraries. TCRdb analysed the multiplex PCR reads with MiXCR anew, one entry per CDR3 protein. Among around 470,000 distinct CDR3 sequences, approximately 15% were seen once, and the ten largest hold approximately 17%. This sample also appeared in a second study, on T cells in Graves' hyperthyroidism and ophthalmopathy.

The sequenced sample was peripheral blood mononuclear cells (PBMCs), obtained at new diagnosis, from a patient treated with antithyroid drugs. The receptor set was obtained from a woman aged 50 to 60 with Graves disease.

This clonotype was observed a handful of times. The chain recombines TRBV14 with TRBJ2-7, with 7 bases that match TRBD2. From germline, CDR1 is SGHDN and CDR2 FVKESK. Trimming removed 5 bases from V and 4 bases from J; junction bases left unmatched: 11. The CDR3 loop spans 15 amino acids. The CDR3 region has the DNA TGTGCCAGCAGCTCACGGGACTACCCACCTTACGAGCAGTACTTC. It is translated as CASSSRDYPPYEQYF.

Here the CDR3 reads CASETGSSQPQHF. CDR3 DNA sequence: TGTGCCAGTGAAACAGGGTCTAGCCAGCCCCAGCATTTT. The V call is TRBV6-1, the J call TRBJ1-5; maybe TRBD1 (6 bases). Germline values: CDR1 MNHNS, CDR2 SASEGT. This CDR3 contains 13 residues. V lost 9 bases and J 7 bases, leaving 16 bases between the germline ends.

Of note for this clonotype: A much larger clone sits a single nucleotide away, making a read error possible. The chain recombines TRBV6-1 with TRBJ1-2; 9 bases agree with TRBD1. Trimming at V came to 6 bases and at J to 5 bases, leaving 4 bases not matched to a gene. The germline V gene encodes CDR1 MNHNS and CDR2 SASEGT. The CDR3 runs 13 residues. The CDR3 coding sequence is TGTGCCAGCAGACTCGGGACAGGGTATGGCTACACCTTC. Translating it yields CASRLGTGYGYTF.

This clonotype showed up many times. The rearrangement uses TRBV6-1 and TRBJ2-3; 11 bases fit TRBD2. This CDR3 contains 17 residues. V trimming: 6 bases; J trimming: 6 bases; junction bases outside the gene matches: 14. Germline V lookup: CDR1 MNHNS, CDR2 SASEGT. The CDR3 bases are TGTGCCAGCAGCCCACTGCTAGCGGGAGGAGGGTCGGATACGCAGTATTTT. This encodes CASSPLLAGGGSDTQYF.

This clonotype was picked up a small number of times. CDR3 nucleotide sequence: TGTGCCAGCAGCCACGATAGCGGGAGGGCCTACAATGAGCAGTTCTTC. Translation: CASSHDSGRAYNEQFF. The V call is TRBV3-1, the J call TRBJ2-1, with 11 positions matching TRBD2. Germline V gene data show CDR1 as LGHDT and CDR2 as YNNKEL (reference sequence). The CDR3 spans 16 residues. Losses at the gene ends were 3 bases for V and 2 bases for J; bases not matched to a gene: 3.

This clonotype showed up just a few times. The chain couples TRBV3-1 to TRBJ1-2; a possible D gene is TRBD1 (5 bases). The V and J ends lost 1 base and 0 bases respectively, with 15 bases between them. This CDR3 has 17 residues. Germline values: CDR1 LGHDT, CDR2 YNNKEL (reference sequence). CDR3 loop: CASSQGEGFAANYGYTF. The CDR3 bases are TGTGCCAGCAGCCAAGGGGAGGGGTTTGCTGCTAACTATGGCTACACCTTC. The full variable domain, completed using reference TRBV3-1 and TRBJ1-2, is DTAVSQTPKYLVTQMGNDKSIKCEQNLGHDTMYWYKQDSKKFLKIMFSYNNKELIINETVPNRFSPKSPDKAHLNLHINSLELGDSAVYFCASSQGEGFAANYGYTFGSGTRLTVV.

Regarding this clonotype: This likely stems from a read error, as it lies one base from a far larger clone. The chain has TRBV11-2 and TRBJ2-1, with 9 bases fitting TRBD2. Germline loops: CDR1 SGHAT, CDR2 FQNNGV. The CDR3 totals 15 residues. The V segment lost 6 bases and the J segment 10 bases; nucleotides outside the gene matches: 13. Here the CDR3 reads CASRPPGLAHYEQFF. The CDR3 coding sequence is TGTGCCAGCAGACCTCCGGGACTAGCTCACTACGAGCAGTTCTTC.

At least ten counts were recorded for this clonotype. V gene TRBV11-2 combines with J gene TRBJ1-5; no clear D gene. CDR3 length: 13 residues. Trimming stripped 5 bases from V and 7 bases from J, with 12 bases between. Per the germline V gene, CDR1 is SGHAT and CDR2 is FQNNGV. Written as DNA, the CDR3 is TGTGCCAGCAGCCCTCACCCTAAACAGCCCCAGCATTTT. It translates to CASSPHPKQPQHF.

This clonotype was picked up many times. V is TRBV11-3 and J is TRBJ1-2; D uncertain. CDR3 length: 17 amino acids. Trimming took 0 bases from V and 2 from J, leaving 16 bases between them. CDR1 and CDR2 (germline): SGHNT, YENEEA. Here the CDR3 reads CASSLDVRGLANYGYTF. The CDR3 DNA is TGTGCCAGCAGCTTAGATGTACGCGGGTTGGCGAACTATGGCTACACCTTC.

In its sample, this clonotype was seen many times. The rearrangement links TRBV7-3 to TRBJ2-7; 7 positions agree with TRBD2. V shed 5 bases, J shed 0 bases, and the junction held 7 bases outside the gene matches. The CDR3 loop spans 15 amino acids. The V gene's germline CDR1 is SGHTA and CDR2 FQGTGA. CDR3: CASSREAPSSYEQYF. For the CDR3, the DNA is TGTGCCAGCAGCCGGGAGGCCCCCTCCTCCTACGAGCAGTACTTC.

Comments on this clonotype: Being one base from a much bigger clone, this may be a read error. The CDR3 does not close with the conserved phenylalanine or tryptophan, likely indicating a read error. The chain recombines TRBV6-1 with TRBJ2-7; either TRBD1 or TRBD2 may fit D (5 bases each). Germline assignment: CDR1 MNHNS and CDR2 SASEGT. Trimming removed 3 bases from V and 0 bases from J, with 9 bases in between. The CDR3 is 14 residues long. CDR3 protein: CASSDEGSSYEQYL. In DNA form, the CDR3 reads TGTGCCAGCAGTGATGAGGGGAGCTCCTACGAGCAGTACCTC.

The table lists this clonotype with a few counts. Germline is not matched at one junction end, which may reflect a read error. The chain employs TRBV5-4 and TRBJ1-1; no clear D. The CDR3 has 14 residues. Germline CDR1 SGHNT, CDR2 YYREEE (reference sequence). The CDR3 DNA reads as TGTGCCAGCAGCCGACCCTCCCCTGAACCTGAGGCTTTCTTT. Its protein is CASSRPSPEPEAFF.

CDR3: CASRTGKTNEKLFF. CDR3 coding DNA: TGTGCCAGCAGAACGGGCAAAACTAATGAAAAACTGTTTTTT. This sequence joins TRBV6-4 and TRBJ1-4; D gene uncertain. Germline V lookup: CDR1 MRHNA, CDR2 SNTAGT. The CDR3 is 14 residues long. Trimming took 6 bases from V and 1 from J, leaving 9 bases between them.

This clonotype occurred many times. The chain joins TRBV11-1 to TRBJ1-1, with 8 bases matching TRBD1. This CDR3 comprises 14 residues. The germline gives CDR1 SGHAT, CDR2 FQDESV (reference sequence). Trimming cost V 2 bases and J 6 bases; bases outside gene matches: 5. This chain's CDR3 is CASSLWGQVSEAFF. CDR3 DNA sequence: TGTGCCAGCAGCTTATGGGGACAGGTCTCTGAAGCTTTCTTT.

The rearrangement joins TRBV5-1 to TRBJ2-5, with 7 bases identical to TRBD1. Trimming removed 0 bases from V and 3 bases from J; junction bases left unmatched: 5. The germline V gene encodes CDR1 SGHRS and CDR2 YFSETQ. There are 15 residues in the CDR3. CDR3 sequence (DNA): TGCGCCAGCAGCTTGGGACAGGGTGGGGAAGAGACCCAGTACTTC. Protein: CASSLGQGGEETQYF.